The clone carrying this TCR beta chain is a singleton in its sample. These data belong to a study of T cell changes during pregnancy in multiple sclerosis. Germline CDR1 is SGDLS and CDR2 is YYNGEE. The CDR3 runs 15 residues. V was clipped by 1 base and J by 2 bases, with 10 bases between them. Measured with immunoSEQ multiplex PCR; TCRdb has only the in-frame clones, and not every one. The profile shows 20,000 to 25,000 clones, 80% to 95% of them singletons. The source of this sequence is a female donor with multiple sclerosis, enrolled in a pregnancy study. The input for sequencing was CD4+ T cells from peripheral blood mononuclear cells, taken in the third trimester of pregnancy. The J gene is TRBJ1-3, the V gene TRBV9, with no clear D. The CDR3 nucleotides read TGTGCCAGCAGCGTATCCGGGGAAGCTGGAAACACCATATATTTT. It is translated as CASSVSGEAGNTIYF.